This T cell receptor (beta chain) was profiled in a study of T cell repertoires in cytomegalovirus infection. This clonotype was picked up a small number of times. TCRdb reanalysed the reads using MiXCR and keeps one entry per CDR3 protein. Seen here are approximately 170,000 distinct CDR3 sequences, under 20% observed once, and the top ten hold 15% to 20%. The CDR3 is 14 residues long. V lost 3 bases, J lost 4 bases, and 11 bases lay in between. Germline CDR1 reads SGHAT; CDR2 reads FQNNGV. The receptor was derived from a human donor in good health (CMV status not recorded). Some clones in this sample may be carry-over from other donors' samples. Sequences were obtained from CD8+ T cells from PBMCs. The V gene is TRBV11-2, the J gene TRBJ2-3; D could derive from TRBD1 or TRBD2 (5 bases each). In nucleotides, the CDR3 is TGTGCCAGCAGCTTGGACACGGGGCCAGATACGCAGTATTTT. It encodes CASSLDTGPDTQYF.